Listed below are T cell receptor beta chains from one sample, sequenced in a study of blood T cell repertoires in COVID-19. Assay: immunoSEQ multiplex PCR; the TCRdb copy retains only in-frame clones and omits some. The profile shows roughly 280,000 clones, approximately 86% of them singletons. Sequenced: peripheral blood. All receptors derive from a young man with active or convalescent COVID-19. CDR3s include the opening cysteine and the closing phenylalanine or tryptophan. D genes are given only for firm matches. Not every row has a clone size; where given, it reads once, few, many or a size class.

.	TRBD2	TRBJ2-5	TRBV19	TGTGCCAGTAGTCCCCGGACTAGCCCCCAAGAGACCCAGTACTTC	CASSPRTSPQETQYF
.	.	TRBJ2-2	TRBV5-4	TGTGCCAGCAGAACAGACAGGAACACCGGGGAGCTGTTTTTT	CASRTDRNTGELFF
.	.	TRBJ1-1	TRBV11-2	TGTGCCAGCACCCGAGGTGGCAGCGTCACTGAAGCTTTCTTT	CASTRGGSVTEAFF
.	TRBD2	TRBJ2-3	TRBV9	TGTGCCAGCAGCGTACTAGCGGCTAGCACAGATACGCAGTATTTT	CASSVLAASTDTQYF
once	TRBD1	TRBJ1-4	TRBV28	TGTGCCAGCAAAAAGGGGGCCGCGACTAATGAAAAACTGTTTTTT	CASKKGAATNEKLFF
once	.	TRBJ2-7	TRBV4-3	TGCGCCAGCAGCATTACGGACAGTACCTACGAGCAGTACTTC	CASSITDSTYEQYF
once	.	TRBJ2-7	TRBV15	TGTGCCACCAGCGTAACGCGGGGGACACGGGCTCAGCAGTACTTC	CATSVTRGTRAQQYF
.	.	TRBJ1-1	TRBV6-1	TGTGCCAGCAGTGAGGGCGGCAGGGTCACTGAAGCTTTCTTT	CASSEGGRVTEAFF
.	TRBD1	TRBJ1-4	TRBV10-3	TGTGCCATCAGTGACCAGGGACAGGGAAGAGAAAAACTGTTTTTT	CAISDQGQGREKLFF
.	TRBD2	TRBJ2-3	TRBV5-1	TGCGCCAGCAGCTTGGTTAGCGGGGGTGGGGATACGCAGTATTTT	CASSLVSGGGDTQYF
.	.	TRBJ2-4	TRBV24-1	TGTGGGAAAGGGGTATATGGCAAAAACATTCAGTACTTC	CGKGVYGKNIQYF
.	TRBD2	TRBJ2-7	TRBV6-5	TGTGCCAGCATCGAGACAGCGGGAGGGTCTTACGAGCAGTACTTC	CASIETAGGSYEQYF
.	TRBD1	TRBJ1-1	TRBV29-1	TGCAGCGCTTGGACCCAAGGACAGGGGGTTAACACTGAAGCTTTCTTT	CSAWTQGQGVNTEAFF
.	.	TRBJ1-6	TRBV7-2	TGTGCCAGCAACTTGGAAGGTCTAGGTGGATTTGCGAATTCACCCCTCCACTTT	CASNLEGLGGFANSPLHF
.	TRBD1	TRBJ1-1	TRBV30	TGTGCCTGCGAGACAGGGGGTACTGAAGCTTTCTTT	CACETGGTEAFF
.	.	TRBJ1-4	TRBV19	TGTGCCAGTAGTATTGGACAGCCAAGGGAAAAACTGTTTTTT	CASSIGQPREKLFF
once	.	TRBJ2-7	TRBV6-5	TGTGCCAGCAGTTACTCGAGTGGTGGTCTCTACGAGCAGTACTTC	CASSYSSGGLYEQYF
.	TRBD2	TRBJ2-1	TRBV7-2	TGTGCCAGCAGCCCACGGACTAGCGGGGGGCCAATAGTCTTC	CASSPRTSGGPIVF
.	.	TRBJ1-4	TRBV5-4	TGTGCCAGCAGCTTTGGGCAGGGGCCGGATCGGGGAGAAAAACTGTTTTTT	CASSFGQGPDRGEKLFF
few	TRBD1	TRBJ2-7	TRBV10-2	TGCGCCAGCAGTCCCGGGACAGGTGACACCTACGAGCAGTACTTC	CASSPGTGDTYEQYF
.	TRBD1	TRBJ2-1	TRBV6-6	TGTGCCAGCAGTATACAGGGGAATGAGCAGTTCTTC	CASSIQGNEQFF
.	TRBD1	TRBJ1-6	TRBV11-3	TGTGCCAGCAGTTTACAGGGGAACAATTCACCCCTCCACTTT	CASSLQGNNSPLHF
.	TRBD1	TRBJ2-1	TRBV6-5	TGTGCCAGCAGCAAAGATCCGGGACAGTCCAATGAGCAGTTCTTC	CASSKDPGQSNEQFF
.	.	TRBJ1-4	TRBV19	TGTGCCAGTAGTGTTCAGTTCAATGAAAAACTGTTTTTT	CASSVQFNEKLFF
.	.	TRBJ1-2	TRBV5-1	TGCGCCAGCAGCTTGGATAGTGAGGGAACCTATGGCTACACCTTC	CASSLDSEGTYGYTF